Listed below are T cell receptor beta chains from one sample, sequenced in a study of blood T cells in healthy people across ages. In TCRdb, the 5' RACE reads were re-called with MiXCR into one record per CDR3 protein. Of 800,000 or so distinct CDR3 sequences in the sample, roughly 25% were seen once. This sample was shared with a second study, whose subject was T cells of mothers and their children.

Specimen: blood. These receptors all stem from a boy aged 10-17 years in good health. Both conserved end residues are part of each CDR3. The order of the fields is D gene, clone size, J gene, V gene, CDR3 DNA, CDR3 protein. D genes are given only for firm matches. Not all rows give a size; the values are once, few, many and, for expanded clones, a class.

d_call: -; clone_size: few; j_call: TRBJ2-3; v_call: TRBV6-1; cdr3_nt: TGTGCCAGCAGGCCAGAAAGCACAGATACGCAGTATTTT; cdr3_aa: CASRPESTDTQYF
d_call: TRBD1; clone_size: few; j_call: TRBJ2-2; v_call: TRBV11-2; cdr3_nt: TGTGCCAGCAGCCGGGACAGGGGGCTCGGGGAGCTGTTTTTT; cdr3_aa: CASSRDRGLGELFF
d_call: -; clone_size: few; j_call: TRBJ2-5; v_call: TRBV6-5; cdr3_nt: -; cdr3_aa: CASSTSGLYNEQFF
d_call: TRBD2; clone_size: -; j_call: TRBJ2-1; v_call: TRBV24-1; cdr3_nt: TGTGCCACCAGTGACCCCGGTGGGACTAGCGCGTACAATGAGCAGTTCTTC; cdr3_aa: CATSDPGGTSAYNEQFF
d_call: TRBD2; clone_size: -; j_call: TRBJ2-7; v_call: TRBV6-2/TRBV6-3; cdr3_nt: TGTGCCAGCAGTTACGGGACTAGCGGGAGGAGTCGCAGCGAGCAGTACTTC; cdr3_aa: CASSYGTSGRSRSEQYF
d_call: -; clone_size: -; j_call: TRBJ2-5; v_call: TRBV4-1; cdr3_nt: TGCGCCAGCAGCCTTGGCAACATCGGCGGTTTAGAGACCCAGTACTTC; cdr3_aa: CASSLGNIGGLETQYF
d_call: -; clone_size: -; j_call: TRBJ2-3; v_call: TRBV20-1; cdr3_nt: TGCAGTGCCCAGATGGATACGCAGTATTTT; cdr3_aa: CSAQMDTQYF
d_call: -; clone_size: -; j_call: TRBJ2-7; v_call: TRBV4-1; cdr3_nt: TGCGCCAGCAGCCAAGAAAACCGGGACTCCGTATTCGAGCAGTACTTC; cdr3_aa: CASSQENRDSVFEQYF
d_call: -; clone_size: -; j_call: TRBJ1-4; v_call: TRBV19; cdr3_nt: TGTGCCAGTAGTACGGGGATTACGAGGGCTAATGAAAAACTGTTTTTT; cdr3_aa: CASSTGITRANEKLFF
d_call: TRBD2; clone_size: -; j_call: TRBJ2-3; v_call: TRBV5-6; cdr3_nt: TGTGCCAGCAGCTTCTACGGGAGGGGGGATACGCAGTATTTT; cdr3_aa: CASSFYGRGDTQYF
d_call: TRBD2; clone_size: -; j_call: TRBJ2-1; v_call: TRBV28; cdr3_nt: TGTGCCAGCAGTCCTAGCGGGAGGGCCTGGTTCTTC; cdr3_aa: CASSPSGRAWFF
d_call: -; clone_size: -; j_call: TRBJ2-1; v_call: TRBV9; cdr3_nt: TGTGCCAGCAGCGTAGGAATCGCGGCCGAGCAGTTCTTC; cdr3_aa: CASSVGIAAEQFF
d_call: -; clone_size: -; j_call: TRBJ1-4; v_call: TRBV28; cdr3_nt: TGTGCCAGCAGCAGGGGTATGGGGGGGCAAGATGAAAAACTGTTTTTT; cdr3_aa: CASSRGMGGQDEKLFF
d_call: -; clone_size: few; j_call: TRBJ1-2; v_call: TRBV3-1; cdr3_nt: TGTGCCAGCAGCCAAGATCCGGACGGTCTAGATGGCTACACCTTC; cdr3_aa: CASSQDPDGLDGYTF
d_call: TRBD2; clone_size: -; j_call: TRBJ2-1; v_call: TRBV19; cdr3_nt: TGTGCCAGTAGTATTTACGGGAGGGAGCATGAGCAGTTCTTC; cdr3_aa: CASSIYGREHEQFF
d_call: TRBD2; clone_size: -; j_call: TRBJ2-1; v_call: TRBV5-1; cdr3_nt: TGCGCCAGCAGCCCAGCGGGAGGTTCCTACAATGAGCAGTTCTTC; cdr3_aa: CASSPAGGSYNEQFF
d_call: -; clone_size: -; j_call: TRBJ2-3; v_call: TRBV18; cdr3_nt: TGTGCCAGCTCACCACCGAGGAGGGGCACAGATACGCAGTATTTT; cdr3_aa: CASSPPRRGTDTQYF
d_call: -; clone_size: once; j_call: TRBJ2-2; v_call: TRBV29-1; cdr3_nt: TGCAGCGGAGGATACACCGGGGAGCTGTTTTTT; cdr3_aa: CSGGYTGELFF
d_call: TRBD2; clone_size: -; j_call: TRBJ2-1; v_call: TRBV29-1; cdr3_nt: TGCAGCGTTGGTCTAGCGGGAGCCGGATCCTACAATGAGCAGTTCTTC; cdr3_aa: CSVGLAGAGSYNEQFF
d_call: TRBD2; clone_size: few; j_call: TRBJ2-1; v_call: TRBV6-2/TRBV6-3; cdr3_nt: TGTGCCAGCAGTTACTCTGAAACCGGGACTACCTACAATGAGCAGTTCTTC; cdr3_aa: CASSYSETGTTYNEQFF
d_call: TRBD2; clone_size: -; j_call: TRBJ2-1; v_call: TRBV10-3; cdr3_nt: TGTGCCAAGCGGGCCAGCGGGGACAATGAGCAGTTCTTC; cdr3_aa: CAKRASGDNEQFF
d_call: TRBD1; clone_size: few; j_call: TRBJ1-5; v_call: TRBV29-1; cdr3_nt: TGCAGCGTTTTGGGACAGGATAGCAATCAGCCCCAGCATTTT; cdr3_aa: CSVLGQDSNQPQHF
d_call: TRBD2; clone_size: few; j_call: TRBJ2-7; v_call: TRBV7-2; cdr3_nt: TGTGCCAGCAGCTTCCCTGAGCGGGGCCTTTCCTACGAGCAGTACTTC; cdr3_aa: CASSFPERGLSYEQYF
d_call: TRBD1; clone_size: many; j_call: TRBJ2-7; v_call: TRBV4-2; cdr3_nt: TGTGCCAGCAGCCAAGGGGACAGCTCCTACGAGCAGTACTTC; cdr3_aa: CASSQGDSSYEQYF
d_call: TRBD2; clone_size: -; j_call: TRBJ2-1; v_call: TRBV5-1; cdr3_nt: TGCGCCAGCAGGCCGACTGGCGGGAGCTCCCTCTACAATGAGCAGTTCTTC; cdr3_aa: CASRPTGGSSLYNEQFF
d_call: TRBD1; clone_size: -; j_call: TRBJ2-7; v_call: TRBV7-9; cdr3_nt: TGTGCCAGCAGCGCCGACAGGGTGATTTTCTACGAGCAGTACTTC; cdr3_aa: CASSADRVIFYEQYF
d_call: -; clone_size: -; j_call: TRBJ2-1; v_call: TRBV12-3/TRBV12-4; cdr3_nt: TGTGCCAGCAATCCCGGGACTCCAGCCTACAATGAGCAGTTCTTC; cdr3_aa: CASNPGTPAYNEQFF
d_call: TRBD1; clone_size: once; j_call: TRBJ1-2; v_call: TRBV4-3; cdr3_nt: TGCGCCAGCAGCCAAGATACTGGGACAGGGGGGGGCTACACCTTC; cdr3_aa: CASSQDTGTGGGYTF
d_call: -; clone_size: -; j_call: TRBJ1-6; v_call: TRBV7-2; cdr3_nt: TGTGCCAGCAGCCCGCGGGAGGGGATCACCCTCCACTTT; cdr3_aa: CASSPREGITLHF
d_call: -; clone_size: many; j_call: TRBJ1-3; v_call: TRBV18; cdr3_nt: TGTGCCAGCTCTGACCGGGAGAGCTCTGGAAACACCATATATTTT; cdr3_aa: CASSDRESSGNTIYF
d_call: TRBD1; clone_size: few; j_call: TRBJ1-4; v_call: TRBV30; cdr3_nt: TGTGCCTGGAGTGTACACAGGGGTGCAACTAATGAAAAACTGTTTTTT; cdr3_aa: CAWSVHRGATNEKLFF
d_call: TRBD1; clone_size: few; j_call: TRBJ2-5; v_call: TRBV6-6; cdr3_nt: TGTGCCAGCACTACCACGAATAAGGGGGCCGGGGAGACCCAGTACTTC; cdr3_aa: CASTTTNKGAGETQYF
d_call: TRBD1; clone_size: -; j_call: TRBJ1-2; v_call: TRBV7-9; cdr3_nt: TGTGCCAGCAGCACCTACAGGGGGCCTTGGCTAACTATGGGCTACACCTTC; cdr3_aa: CASSTYRGPWLTMGYTF
d_call: TRBD2; clone_size: few; j_call: TRBJ2-7; v_call: TRBV7-6; cdr3_nt: TGTGCCAGCAGCTCGGGACTAGCGGGAGTCGAGCAGTACTTC; cdr3_aa: CASSSGLAGVEQYF
d_call: -; clone_size: -; j_call: TRBJ2-4; v_call: TRBV11-2; cdr3_nt: TGTGCCAGCAGCTCCCCAGGCGCGCTTCAGTACTTC; cdr3_aa: CASSSPGALQYF
d_call: -; clone_size: -; j_call: TRBJ2-1; v_call: TRBV6-1; cdr3_nt: TGTGCCAGCAGTGAAGGGCGGTACAATGAGCAGTTCTTC; cdr3_aa: CASSEGRYNEQFF
d_call: -; clone_size: -; j_call: TRBJ2-1; v_call: TRBV18; cdr3_nt: TGTGCCAGCTCACCACCGGGACTCACCTATTACAATGAGCAGTTCTTC; cdr3_aa: CASSPPGLTYYNEQFF
d_call: -; clone_size: -; j_call: TRBJ2-3; v_call: TRBV29-1; cdr3_nt: TGCAGCGGCAAACAGATAAGCACAGATACGCAGTATTTT; cdr3_aa: CSGKQISTDTQYF
d_call: -; clone_size: few; j_call: TRBJ2-7; v_call: TRBV5-1; cdr3_nt: TGCGCCAGCAGCCCCCTCTCCGGGGCCTACGAGCAGTACTTC; cdr3_aa: CASSPLSGAYEQYF
d_call: -; clone_size: -; j_call: TRBJ1-1; v_call: TRBV9; cdr3_nt: TGTGCCAGCAGCGGGGGGGGTAACACTGAAGCATTCTTT; cdr3_aa: CASSGGGNTEAFF
d_call: -; clone_size: -; j_call: TRBJ2-7; v_call: TRBV5-1; cdr3_nt: TGCGCCAGCAGCTTCGGGACGGAGCAGTACTTC; cdr3_aa: CASSFGTEQYF
d_call: -; clone_size: -; j_call: TRBJ1-4; v_call: TRBV20-1; cdr3_nt: TGCAGTGCTAGAGAACGGCAGCTTAATGAAAAACTGTTTTTT; cdr3_aa: CSARERQLNEKLFF
d_call: -; clone_size: -; j_call: TRBJ2-1; v_call: TRBV7-2; cdr3_nt: TGTGCCAGCAGCAAGACAGCCTCCTACAATGAGCAGTTCTTC; cdr3_aa: CASSKTASYNEQFF
d_call: TRBD1; clone_size: -; j_call: TRBJ2-6; v_call: TRBV6-5; cdr3_nt: TGTGCCAGCAGTTGGGACAGCCGGGGGGCCAACGTCCTGACTTTC; cdr3_aa: CASSWDSRGANVLTF
d_call: TRBD1; clone_size: -; j_call: TRBJ2-1; v_call: TRBV7-2; cdr3_nt: TGTGCCAGCACCGGACAGGGGGCGATTGTGAATGAGCAGTTCTTC; cdr3_aa: CASTGQGAIVNEQFF
d_call: -; clone_size: -; j_call: TRBJ1-1; v_call: TRBV18; cdr3_nt: TGTGCCAGCTCACCCGCCGGGGGGAACACTGAAGCTCTCTTT; cdr3_aa: CASSPAGGNTEALF
d_call: -; clone_size: few; j_call: TRBJ1-2; v_call: TRBV12-3/TRBV12-4; cdr3_nt: TGTGCCAGCAGTTTAGACAGGAAAAAATATGGCTACACCTTC; cdr3_aa: CASSLDRKKYGYTF
d_call: TRBD2; clone_size: -; j_call: TRBJ2-3; v_call: TRBV9; cdr3_nt: TGTGCCAGCAGCGTAGGGACTAGCGGGAGAGCAGATACGCAGTATTTT; cdr3_aa: CASSVGTSGRADTQYF
d_call: -; clone_size: few; j_call: TRBJ2-7; v_call: TRBV5-1; cdr3_nt: TGCGCCAGCAGCGGACTTCCGACGGGGCTAGCGGCAGGGGAGCAGTATTTC; cdr3_aa: CASSGLPTGLAAGEQYF